These 11 T cell receptor beta chains were sequenced from one sample in a study of CD8+ T cells in alopecia areata. Treatment denoted: oral pan-JAK inhibitor, 5-10 mg twice daily. Sequencing relied on a cDNA template that was reverse transcribed from extracted RNA. Assay: immunoSEQ multiplex PCR; the TCRdb copy retains only in-frame clones and omits some. The table includes over 90,000 clones, under 90% detected once. Sequencing was performed on CD8+ T cells sorted from blood, taken at approximately week 30, from a patient treated with tofacitinib. Receptor source: a human donor with alopecia areata.

This clone occurred once. V and J are TRBV15 and TRBJ2-1; D unclear. Germline CDR1 is LNHNV and CDR2 is YYDKDF (reference sequence). V lost 6 bases, J lost 9 bases, and 12 bases lay in between. This CDR3 is built from 12 residues. The CDR3 DNA reads TGTGCCACCAGGAGCGATGGGGTTGAGCAGTTCTTC. Amino acid sequence: CATRSDGVEQFF.

The chain links TRBV29-1 to TRBJ2-6, with no clear D. CDR1 and CDR2 (germline): SQVTM, ANQGSEA. The CDR3 spans 13 residues. Trimming left V 7 bases short and J 4 bases short, with 11 bases between. The CDR3: CSARSRGANVLTF. The CDR3 nucleotides read TGCAGCGCGCGGAGCCGGGGGGCCAACGTCCTGACTTTC.

The V call is TRBV29-1, the J call TRBJ2-7; D possibly corresponds to TRBD1 (6 bases). CDR3 length equals 15 residues. CDR1 and CDR2 from the germline V gene are SQVTM and ANQGSEA. The V and J ends lost 1 base and 0 bases respectively, with 13 bases between them. CDR3 amino acids: CSVEVRDTGSYEQYF. The CDR3 bases are TGCAGCGTTGAAGTCCGGGACACCGGCTCCTACGAGCAGTACTTC.

The gene calls are TRBV4-1 and TRBJ2-6; D remains unclear. This CDR3 spans 18 amino acids. V dropped 4 bases and J dropped 3 bases, with 19 bases sitting between them. The germline V gene encodes CDR1 MGHRA and CDR2 YSYEKL. The CDR3 DNA reads TGCGCCAGCAGCCTCAACATGATAATTCTTCGTGGGGCCAACGTCCTGACTTTC. It codes for CASSLNMIILRGANVLTF.

Concerning this clone itself: Other DNA sequences in this specimen translate into the identical CDR3. CDR3 amino acids: CSVEKGQGNYEQYF. CDR3 bases: TGCAGCGTTGAAAAGGGACAGGGGAACTACGAGCAGTACTTC. The V gene is TRBV29-1, the J gene TRBJ2-7; 10 nucleotides line up with TRBD1. V was clipped by 2 bases and J by 3 bases; unmatched bases: 4. Germline V gene sequence: CDR1 SQVTM, CDR2 ANQGSEA. The CDR3 length is 14 residues.

This chain connects TRBV4-1 to TRBJ1-1; D call uncertain. The length of the CDR3 is 14 residues. With 1 base removed from V and 0 bases from J, the gap between germline ends came to 6 bases. Germline V gives CDR1 MGHRA, CDR2 YSYEKL. This CDR3 is CASSQGPMNTEAFF. The CDR3 DNA follows: TGCGCCAGCAGCCAAGGTCCTATGAACACTGAAGCTTTCTTT.

J is TRBJ1-3 and V is TRBV12-5; 7 positions agree with TRBD1. Per germline, CDR1 LGHNT and CDR2 FRNRAP. CDR3 length equals 16 residues. V was clipped by 1 base and J by 0 bases; unmatched bases: 3. The CDR3 DNA is TGTGCTAGTGGTTTGGGACAGGGCCTCTCTGGAAACACCATATATTTT. Amino acids: CASGLGQGLSGNTIYF.

The V gene is TRBV30, the J gene TRBJ2-7; 7 bases map to TRBD1. J gave up 3 bases and V 0 bases, and 2 bases lay outside the gene matches. This CDR3 is 13 amino acids long. Germline CDR1 reads GTSNPN; CDR2 reads SVGIG (reference sequence). In nucleotides, the CDR3 is TGTGCCTGGAGTGTAACAGGGGACTACGAGCAGTACTTC. Protein product: CAWSVTGDYEQYF.

This chain joins TRBV5-1 and TRBJ2-7, with 10 positions matching TRBD2. This CDR3 comprises 15 residues. After removal of 7 bases from V and 3 bases from J, the junction contained 10 bases not matched to a gene. Germline values: CDR1 SGHRS, CDR2 YFSETQ. CDR3 sequence: CASGPRSGRVYEQYF. CDR3 sequence (DNA): TGCGCCAGCGGACCCCGAAGCGGGAGGGTCTACGAGCAGTACTTC.

The rearrangement joins TRBV6-1 to TRBJ1-6; TRBD1 matches 9 bases. The CDR3 length is 14 residues. Germline V gene sequence: CDR1 MNHNS, CDR2 SASEGT. Losses at the gene ends were 4 bases for V and 11 bases for J; bases not matched to a gene: 6. CDR3 in amino acids: CASSGTGETAPLHF. CDR3 nucleotide sequence: TGTGCCAGCAGTGGGACAGGGGAAACGGCACCCCTCCACTTT.

The chain couples TRBV27 to TRBJ2-1; 9 nucleotides match TRBD2. With 3 bases clipped from V and 7 bases from J, the junction kept 4 bases outside the gene matches. The CDR3 contains 14 residues. Germline CDR1 and CDR2: MNHEY and SMNVEV (reference sequence). CDR3 amino acids: CASSFAGGPNEQFF. CDR3 bases: TGTGCCAGCAGTTTTGCGGGAGGGCCGAATGAGCAGTTCTTC.